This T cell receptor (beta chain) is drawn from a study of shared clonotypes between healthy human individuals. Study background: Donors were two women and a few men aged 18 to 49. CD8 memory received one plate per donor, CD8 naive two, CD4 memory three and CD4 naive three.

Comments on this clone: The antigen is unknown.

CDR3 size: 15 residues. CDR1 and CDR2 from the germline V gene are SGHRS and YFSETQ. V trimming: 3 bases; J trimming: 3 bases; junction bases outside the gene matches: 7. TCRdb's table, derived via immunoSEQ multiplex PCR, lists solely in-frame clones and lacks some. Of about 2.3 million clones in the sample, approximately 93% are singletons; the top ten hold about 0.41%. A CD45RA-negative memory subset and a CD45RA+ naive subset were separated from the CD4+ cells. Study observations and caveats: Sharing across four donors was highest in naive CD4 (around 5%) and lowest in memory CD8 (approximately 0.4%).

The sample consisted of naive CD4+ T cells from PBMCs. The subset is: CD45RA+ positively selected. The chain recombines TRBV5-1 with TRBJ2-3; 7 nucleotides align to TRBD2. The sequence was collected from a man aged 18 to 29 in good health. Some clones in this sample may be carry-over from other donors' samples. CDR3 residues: CASSWTRVGTDTQYF. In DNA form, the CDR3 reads TGCGCCAGCAGCTGGACTAGAGTCGGGACAGATACGCAGTATTTT.